Each of the 24 T cell receptor beta chains below was sequenced from the same sample in a study of T cell responses to AZD1222 COVID-19 vaccine. Clones were sequenced by immunoSEQ multiplex PCR, and TCRdb holds only the in-frame ones, with some missing. Of some 170,000 clones listed, approximately 94% are singletons. The sequencing here drew on peripheral blood, taken on day 0 of AZD1222 vaccination. The receptors stem from an adult in good health.

The gene calls are TRBV7-9 and TRBJ2-2; tentatively, D is TRBD1 (5 bases). V was cut by 3 bases and J by 6 bases, with 14 bases left in between. The germline gives CDR1 SEHNR, CDR2 FQNEAQ (reference sequence). The CDR3 contains 15 residues. The CDR3: CASSFSAGSPGELFF. The CDR3 bases are TGTGCCAGCAGCTTCTCGGCAGGGTCGCCCGGGGAGCTGTTTTTT. The full variable domain, rest sourced from reference TRBV7-9 and TRBJ2-2, is DTGVSQNPRHKITKRGQNVTFRCDPISEHNRLYWYRQTLGQGPEFLTYFQNEAQLEKSRLLSDRFSAERPKGSFSTLEIQRTEQGDSAMYLCASSFSAGSPGELFFGEGSRLTVL.

The V call is TRBV27, the J call TRBJ1-1; D not resolved. The ends were cut back, 4 bases at V and 4 bases at J, with 7 bases in the middle. Germline CDR1 reads MNHEY; CDR2 reads SMNVEV (reference sequence). The CDR3 runs to 12 residues. In DNA form, the CDR3 reads TGTGCCAGCAGTTCCATCGGCACTGAAGCTTTCTTT. Translated, it gives CASSSIGTEAFF.

This chain connects TRBV24-1 to TRBJ1-1; D is unclear. Per germline, CDR1 KGHDR and CDR2 SFDVKD. CDR3 length equals 14 residues. V was pared by 2 bases and J by 1 base, with 7 bases between. CDR3 DNA: TGTGCCACCAGTGATTCCCGACGGAACACTGAAGCTTTCTTT. Translation gives CATSDSRRNTEAFF.

V usage is TRBV6-5 and J usage is TRBJ2-5; 9 bases map to TRBD1. Germline loops: CDR1 MNHEY, CDR2 SVGAGI. CDR3 length: 15 amino acids. The junction had 9 bases not matched to a gene; V was cut back by 6 bases and J by 4 bases. Here the CDR3 reads CASRGQGSRRETQYF. The CDR3 coding sequence is TGTGCCAGCAGAGGACAGGGGTCTCGTAGAGAGACCCAGTACTTC.

The chain uses TRBV18 and TRBJ1-5; 8 bases are shared with TRBD1. J was trimmed by 7 bases and V by 2 bases; bases with no gene match: 10. Germline CDR1 and CDR2: KGHSH and LQKENI. This CDR3 has 16 amino acids. CDR3 loop: CASSPNGATGAQPQHF. In DNA form, the CDR3 reads TGTGCCAGCTCACCAAACGGTGCGACAGGGGCACAGCCCCAGCATTTT.

The chain joins TRBV19 to TRBJ1-3, with D unclear. V was pared by 6 bases and J by 2 bases, with 11 bases between. Germline values: CDR1 LNHDA, CDR2 SQIVND (reference sequence). CDR3 length equals 14 residues. CDR3 coding DNA: TGTGCCAGTAGCGCTGATAGGACTGGAAACACCATATATTTT. This codes for CASSADRTGNTIYF. Full variable domain (remainder filled in from reference TRBV19 and TRBJ1-3): DGGITQSPKYLFRKEGQNVTLSCEQNLNHDAMYWYRQDPGQGLRLIYYSQIVNDFQKGDIAEGYSVSREKKESFPLTVTSAQKNPTAFYLCASSADRTGNTIYFGEGSWLTVV.

The chain combines TRBV4-1 with TRBJ1-1; 7 nucleotides agree with TRBD1. CDR1 is MGHRA and CDR2 is YSYEKL in the germline V gene. This CDR3 comprises 15 residues. J gave up 0 bases and V 1 base, and 2 bases lay outside the gene matches. The DNA for the CDR3 is TGCGCCAGCAGCCAAGGGGACAGATTGAACACTGAAGCTTTCTTT. This codes for CASSQGDRLNTEAFF.

CDR3 residues: CATRDRLNTEAFF. In DNA, the CDR3 is TGCGCCACCAGGGACAGATTGAACACTGAAGCTTTCTTT. The chain has TRBV10-1 and TRBJ1-1, with TRBD1 matching over 7 bases. V shed 10 bases, J shed 0 bases, and the junction held 5 bases outside the gene matches. CDR3 length: 13 amino acids. CDR1 and CDR2 from the germline V gene are WNHNN and SYGVQD (reference sequence).

The V call is TRBV5-1, the J call TRBJ1-2; D remains ambiguous. V shed 0 bases and J shed 8 bases, with 11 bases lying between them. The CDR3 is 13 amino acids. Germline loops: CDR1 SGHRS, CDR2 YFSETQ. Here the CDR3 DNA reads TGCGCCAGCAGCTTGGGGCCAGAGGGAGGCTACACCTTC. Translated, it gives CASSLGPEGGYTF.

This chain links TRBV27 with TRBJ1-1; D may be TRBD1 (6 bases). The CDR3 runs 13 residues. Germline V CDR1 and CDR2: MNHEY, SMNVEV (reference sequence). Trimming pared 5 bases from V and 6 bases from J, leaving 13 bases between. The DNA of the CDR3 is TGTGCCAGCAGTCGGGGACAACTCCCTGAAGCTTTCTTT. Translation gives CASSRGQLPEAFF.

The chain has TRBV5-1 and TRBJ2-1, with D possibly being TRBD2 (5 bases). This CDR3 contains 15 residues. Germline values: CDR1 SGHRS, CDR2 YFSETQ. Trimming stripped 0 bases from V and 9 bases from J, with 16 bases between. In DNA, the CDR3 is TGCGCCAGCAGCTTGGCCGACGGGAATTTCGGTGAGCAGTTCTTC. Protein product: CASSLADGNFGEQFF.

CDR3 in amino acids: CASSSGPIGGTEAFF. CDR3 sequence (DNA): TGTGCCAGCAGCTCCGGACCTATTGGTGGCACTGAAGCTTTCTTT. V is TRBV7-9 and J is TRBJ1-1; D is unclear. The CDR3 is 15 residues long. V lost 4 bases and J 4 bases, leaving 16 bases between the germline ends. Per germline, CDR1 SEHNR and CDR2 FQNEAQ (reference sequence).

DNA of the CDR3: TGTGCCAGCAGCTTCGCCCTGGGTCCCCTTAACAATGAGCAGTTCTTC. Its translation: CASSFALGPLNNEQFF. V and J are TRBV7-9 and TRBJ2-1; D is unresolved. CDR3 length equals 16 residues. V gave up 3 bases and J gave up 5 bases, with 17 bases separating them. Per germline, CDR1 SEHNR and CDR2 FQNEAQ (reference sequence).

The V and J genes are TRBV6-5 and TRBJ1-6, with D unclear. CDR1 MNHEY and CDR2 SVGAGI come from the germline V gene. Trimming removed 4 bases from V and 6 bases from J, with 16 bases in between. CDR3 length equals 16 residues. For the CDR3, the DNA is TGTGCCAGCAGTTGGGAGAGGGAGGTTCTTAATTCACCCCTCCACTTT. Encoded protein: CASSWEREVLNSPLHF.

This clone occurred once. V is TRBV29-1 and J is TRBJ1-2; D is possibly TRBD1 (5 bases). Per germline, CDR1 SQVTM and CDR2 ANQGSEA. V shed 3 bases and J shed 4 bases, with 9 bases lying between them. The CDR3 sequence is 12 residues long. CDR3 bases: TGCAGCGTTGATAGGGACGGCTATGGCTACACCTTC. Protein product: CSVDRDGYGYTF. The full variable domain, in which reference TRBV29-1 and TRBJ1-2 provide the parts outside the CDR3, is SAVISQKPSRDICQRGTSLTIQCQVDSQVTMMFWYRQQPGQSLTLIATANQGSEATYESGFVIDKFPISRPNLTFSTLTVSNMSPEDSSIYLCSVDRDGYGYTFGSGTRLTVV.

The CDR3 DNA follows: TGTGCCACCAGCAGAGTGAGGACAGGGTTCGCACCCCTCCACTTT. This codes for CATSRVRTGFAPLHF. The rearrangement uses TRBV15 and TRBJ1-6, with 8 positions matching TRBD1. The germline V gene has CDR1 LNHNV and CDR2 YYDKDF (reference sequence). This CDR3 has 15 amino acids. Trimming removed 1 base from V and 11 bases from J; junction bases left unmatched: 7. Variable domain in full (rest from reference TRBV15 and TRBJ1-6): DAMVIQNPRYQVTQFGKPVTLSCSQTLNHNVMYWYQQKSSQAPKLLFHYYDKDFNNEADTPDNFQSRRPNTSFCFLDIRSPGLGDTAMYLCATSRVRTGFAPLHFGNGTRLTVT.

This chain connects TRBV29-1 to TRBJ2-2, with D perhaps TRBD1 (6 bases). CDR1 and CDR2 from the germline V gene are SQVTM and ANQGSEA. CDR3 size: 14 residues. With 6 bases removed from V and 1 base from J, the gap between germline ends came to 12 bases. The DNA for the CDR3 is TGCAGCGTCCCTAGGACAGTGAACACCGGGGAGCTGTTTTTT. Residues: CSVPRTVNTGELFF.

The rearrangement joins TRBV5-1 to TRBJ2-1; D not certain. The CDR3 runs to 12 residues. The V gene lost 2 bases and the J gene lost 4 bases, with 4 bases spanning the gap. Per germline, CDR1 SGHRS and CDR2 YFSETQ. CDR3 sequence reads: CASSFQYNEQFF. The DNA of the CDR3 is TGCGCCAGCAGCTTCCAATACAATGAGCAGTTCTTC.

The rearrangement joins TRBV5-4 to TRBJ2-7; 10 nucleotides line up with TRBD1. The CDR3 is made up of 15 amino acids. Germline lookup yields CDR1 SGHNT and CDR2 YYREEE (reference sequence). J was trimmed by 5 bases and V by 0 bases; bases with no gene match: 5. The CDR3 sequence: CASSLDGTGVDEQYF. The CDR3, as DNA: TGTGCCAGCAGCTTGGACGGGACAGGGGTGGACGAGCAGTACTTC.

The DNA for the CDR3 is TGTGCCAGTAGTATCGGTGCTGGCGCCAGGGAGACCCAGTACTTC. Protein sequence: CASSIGAGARETQYF. The rearrangement uses TRBV19 and TRBJ2-5, with D unclear. Germline V gene sequence: CDR1 LNHDA, CDR2 SQIVND (reference sequence). CDR3 length: 15 amino acids. V shed 3 bases and J shed 5 bases, with 16 bases lying between them.

The CDR3 nucleotides read TGTGCCAGCAGCAAAATTACAACTCCGAACTATGGCTACACCTTC. Encoded protein: CASSKITTPNYGYTF. The chain has TRBV9 and TRBJ1-2; D not certain. Between the trimmed V and J ends, which lost 4 bases and 2 bases, there was a span of 15 bases. CDR1 and CDR2 (germline): SGDLS, YYNGEE. This CDR3 contains 15 residues.

This sequence joins TRBV6-6 and TRBJ1-2; 7 bases are shared with TRBD1. The length of the CDR3 is 15 residues. The germline V gene encodes CDR1 MNHNY and CDR2 SVGAGI (reference sequence). V gave up 0 bases and J gave up 4 bases; unmatched junction bases: 5. This CDR3 reads CASSYSTGSGYGYTF. DNA for the CDR3: TGTGCCAGCAGTTACTCGACAGGGTCGGGCTATGGCTACACCTTC.

The chain combines TRBV25-1 with TRBJ1-3; 8 nucleotides agree with TRBD1. Looked up from germline, CDR1 is MGHDK and CDR2 is SYGVNS. Losses at the gene ends were 5 bases for V and 0 bases for J; bases not matched to a gene: 6. The CDR3 runs 16 residues. CDR3 DNA: TGTGCCAGCAGTAGGACAGGGACGAGCTCTGGAAACACCATATATTTT. Its protein is CASSRTGTSSGNTIYF.

This clone is a singleton in its sample. The CDR3 coding sequence is TGTGCCAGCAGTTTAAAGGGGACAGGTGAGCAGTTCTTC. Translating gives CASSLKGTGEQFF. The chain combines TRBV12-3 or TRBV12-4 with TRBJ2-1; 8 nucleotides match TRBD1. The trim removed 2 bases at V and 9 bases at J, leaving 3 bases unmatched. The CDR3 is made up of 13 amino acids.